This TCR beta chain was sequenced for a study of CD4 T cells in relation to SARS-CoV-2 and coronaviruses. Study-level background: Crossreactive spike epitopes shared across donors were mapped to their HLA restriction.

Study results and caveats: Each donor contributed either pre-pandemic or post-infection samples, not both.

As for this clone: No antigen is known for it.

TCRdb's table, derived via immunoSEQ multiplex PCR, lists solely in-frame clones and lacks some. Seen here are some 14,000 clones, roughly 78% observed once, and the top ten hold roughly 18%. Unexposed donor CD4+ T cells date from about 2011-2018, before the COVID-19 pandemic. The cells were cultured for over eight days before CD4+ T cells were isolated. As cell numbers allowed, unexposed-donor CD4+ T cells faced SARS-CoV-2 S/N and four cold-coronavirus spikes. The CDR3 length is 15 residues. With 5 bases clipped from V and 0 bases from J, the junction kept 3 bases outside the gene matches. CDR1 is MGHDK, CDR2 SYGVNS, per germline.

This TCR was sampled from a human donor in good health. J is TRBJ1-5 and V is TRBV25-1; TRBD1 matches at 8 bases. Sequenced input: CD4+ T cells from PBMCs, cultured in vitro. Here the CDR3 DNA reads TGTGCCAGCAGTCCCGGACAGGGTAGCAATCAGCCCCAGCATTTT. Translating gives CASSPGQGSNQPQHF.